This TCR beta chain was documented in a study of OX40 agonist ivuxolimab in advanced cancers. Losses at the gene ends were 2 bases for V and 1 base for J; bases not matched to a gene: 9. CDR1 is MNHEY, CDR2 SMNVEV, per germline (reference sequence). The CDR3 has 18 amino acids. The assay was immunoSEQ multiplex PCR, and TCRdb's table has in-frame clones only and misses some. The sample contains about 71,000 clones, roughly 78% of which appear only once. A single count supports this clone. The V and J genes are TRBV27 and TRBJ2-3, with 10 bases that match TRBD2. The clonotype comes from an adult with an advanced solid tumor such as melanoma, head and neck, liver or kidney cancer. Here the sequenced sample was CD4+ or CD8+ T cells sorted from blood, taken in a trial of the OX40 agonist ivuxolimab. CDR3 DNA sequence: TGTGCCAGCAGTTTAGCCCCATTCCTAGCGGGGGGCACAGATACGCAGTATTTT. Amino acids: CASSLAPFLAGGTDTQYF.